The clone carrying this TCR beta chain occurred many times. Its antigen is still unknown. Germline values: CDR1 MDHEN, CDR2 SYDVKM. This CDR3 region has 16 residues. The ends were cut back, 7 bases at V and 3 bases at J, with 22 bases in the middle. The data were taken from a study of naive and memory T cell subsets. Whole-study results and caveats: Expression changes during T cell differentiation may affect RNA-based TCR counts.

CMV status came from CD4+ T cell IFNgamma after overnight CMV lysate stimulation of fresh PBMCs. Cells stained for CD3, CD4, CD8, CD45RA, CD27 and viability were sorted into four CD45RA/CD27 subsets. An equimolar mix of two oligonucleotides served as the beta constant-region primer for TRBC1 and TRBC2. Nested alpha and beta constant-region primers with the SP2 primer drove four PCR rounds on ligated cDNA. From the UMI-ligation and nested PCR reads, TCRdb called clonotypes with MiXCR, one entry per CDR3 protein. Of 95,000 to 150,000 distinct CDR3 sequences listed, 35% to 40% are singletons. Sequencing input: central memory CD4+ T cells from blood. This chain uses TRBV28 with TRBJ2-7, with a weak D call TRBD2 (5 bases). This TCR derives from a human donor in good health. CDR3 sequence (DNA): TGTGCCAGCAAACCCTCAAATGGCCGGGGAATCTACGAGCAGTACTTC. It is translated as CASKPSNGRGIYEQYF.